Listed below are T cell receptor beta chains from one sample, sequenced in a study of blood T cell repertoires in COVID-19. Here immunoSEQ multiplex PCR was the method, and the copy in TCRdb shows in-frame clones only, minus some. The table shows fewer than 90,000 clones, with over 80% occurring only once. Material: peripheral blood. These receptors all stem from a woman of 80 years or more with active COVID-19. Each CDR3 is given with its conserved first and last residue. Fields, in order: V gene, D gene, CDR3 length, J gene, clone size, CDR3 protein, CDR3 DNA. The D gene is left open where the match is weak. Size tells how often a clone was seen (once, few, many) or the class of an expanded clone, and some rows leave it out.

TRBV5-6	TRBD2	16	TRBJ2-2	.	CASNLPLAGAAGELFF	TGTGCCAGCAACTTGCCCCTAGCGGGAGCAGCCGGGGAGCTGTTTTTT
TRBV7-2	.	16	TRBJ1-6	.	CASSSATGSRNSPLHF	TGTGCCAGCAGCTCCGCTACAGGGTCGCGGAATTCACCCCTCCACTTT
TRBV7-6	.	14	TRBJ2-7	.	CASSLDPAAYEQYF	TGTGCCAGCAGCTTGGATCCAGCGGCCTACGAGCAGTACTTC
TRBV3-1/TRBV3-2	.	18	TRBJ2-3	.	CASSTRPASRTSTDTQYF	TGTGCCAGCAGCACCCGCCCGGCTAGCCGTACTAGCACAGATACGCAGTATTTT
TRBV28	TRBD1	11	TRBJ2-7	once	CVGGNAYEQYF	TGTGTAGGGGGCAATGCCTACGAGCAGTACTTC
TRBV19	.	16	TRBJ2-1	.	CASSRGTSVPYNEQFF	TGTGCCAGTAGTAGGGGGACTTCCGTCCCCTACAATGAGCAGTTCTTC
TRBV11-2	.	13	TRBJ2-7	few	CASSQRVAGEQYF	TGTGCCAGCAGTCAGCGGGTGGCGGGGGAGCAGTACTTC
TRBV5-4	TRBD2	15	TRBJ2-2	once	CASSFAGGGTGELFF	TGTGCCAGCAGCTTTGCGGGGGGCGGAACCGGGGAGCTGTTTTTT
TRBV29-1	TRBD2	14	TRBJ2-1	.	CSVEGLAPYNEQFF	TGCAGCGTTGAGGGACTAGCGCCTTACAATGAGCAGTTCTTC
TRBV28	TRBD2	14	TRBJ2-7	once	CASSGGGLVLEQYF	TGTGCCAGCAGCGGGGGGGGACTAGTTCTCGAGCAGTACTTC
TRBV27	.	14	TRBJ1-2	once	CASSDRGGPKGYTF	TGTGCCAGCAGTGACCGGGGGGGCCCCAAGGGCTACACCTTC
TRBV6-2/TRBV6-3	TRBD1	12	TRBJ1-2	.	CASSTGGDGYTF	TGTGCCAGCAGCACAGGGGGCGATGGCTACACCTTC
TRBV9	TRBD1	14	TRBJ1-3	.	CASSSRGPGNTIYF	TGTGCCAGCAGCTCCAGGGGGCCTGGAAACACCATATATTTT
TRBV29-1	TRBD1	11	TRBJ2-3	.	CSVIGQGLQYF	TGCAGCGTCATTGGACAGGGCCTGCAGTATTTT
TRBV19	.	14	TRBJ2-7	.	CASSRDIRGYEQYF	TGTGCCAGTAGTAGGGACATCCGAGGTTACGAGCAGTACTTC
TRBV12-3/TRBV12-4	.	13	TRBJ2-5	.	CASTRLRGETQYF	TGTGCCAGCACCCGGTTGAGGGGGGAGACCCAGTACTTC
TRBV19	.	16	TRBJ2-7	.	CASSIETGTGRYEQYF	TGTGCCAGTAGTATCGAAACTGGGACTGGACGCTACGAGCAGTACTTC
TRBV28	TRBD2	15	TRBJ2-7	.	CASSFSGRAQWEQYF	TGTGCCAGCAGCTTTAGCGGGAGGGCCCAATGGGAGCAGTACTTC
TRBV7-9	.	16	TRBJ1-3	.	CASSLWDTFSGNTIYF	TGTGCCAGCAGCTTATGGGACACTTTCTCTGGAAACACCATATATTTT
TRBV28	.	14	TRBJ1-2	.	CASTLPRAGRGYTF	TGTGCCAGCACCCTGCCGAGGGCTGGCCGTGGCTACACCTTC
TRBV3-1/TRBV3-2	.	15	TRBJ2-3	.	CASSQGVRLTDTQYF	TGTGCCAGCAGCCAAGGAGTCCGCCTGACAGATACGCAGTATTTT
TRBV5-4	TRBD2	18	TRBJ2-3	.	CASSLGLAGGRGTDTQYF	TGTGCCAGCAGCTTAGGACTAGCGGGAGGGCGGGGCACAGATACGCAGTATTTT
TRBV6-5	.	14	TRBJ2-1	.	CASSRQANLNEQFF	TGTGCCAGCAGTCGACAGGCTAACCTAAATGAGCAGTTCTTC
TRBV24-1	TRBD1	14	TRBJ2-7	.	CATSDPGQGHEQYF	TGTGCCACCAGTGACCCGGGACAGGGCCACGAGCAGTACTTC
TRBV19	.	12	TRBJ2-4	.	CASRGRGDIQYF	TGTGCCAGTAGGGGGCGAGGTGACATTCAGTACTTC
TRBV7-3	TRBD2	14	TRBJ2-5	.	CASSSGLAGETQYF	TGTGCCAGCAGCTCCGGACTAGCGGGAGAGACCCAGTACTTC
TRBV4-3	TRBD1	19	TRBJ2-6	.	CASSQSVPGGNSGANVLTF	TGCGCCAGCAGCCAATCTGTCCCAGGGGGCAACTCTGGGGCCAACGTCCTGACTTTC
TRBV18	.	15	TRBJ2-1	.	CASSPWQGGYNEQFF	TGTGCCAGCTCACCATGGCAGGGAGGCTACAATGAGCAGTTCTTC